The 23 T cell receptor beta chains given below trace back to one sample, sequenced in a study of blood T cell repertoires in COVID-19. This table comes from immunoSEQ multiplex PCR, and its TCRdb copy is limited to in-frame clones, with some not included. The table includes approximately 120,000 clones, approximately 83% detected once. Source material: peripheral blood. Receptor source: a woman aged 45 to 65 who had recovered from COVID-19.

CDR3 sequence: CASSLVGTHRGSGQPQHF. CDR3 nucleotide sequence: TGTGCCAGCAGCTTAGTGGGCACACACAGGGGTTCGGGTCAGCCCCAGCATTTT. The J gene is TRBJ1-5, the V gene TRBV7-9; TRBD1 matches at 7 bases. CDR3 length: 18 residues. J gave up 6 bases and V 1 base, and 15 bases lay outside the gene matches. In germline, CDR1 is SEHNR, CDR2 FQNEAQ (reference sequence).

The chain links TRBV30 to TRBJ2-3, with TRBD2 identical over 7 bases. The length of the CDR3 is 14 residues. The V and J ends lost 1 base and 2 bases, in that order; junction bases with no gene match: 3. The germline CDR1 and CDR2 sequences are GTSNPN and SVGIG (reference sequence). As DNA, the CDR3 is TGTGCCTGGAGTGCCGGGGGGTCCACAGATACGCAGTATTTT. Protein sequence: CAWSAGGSTDTQYF.

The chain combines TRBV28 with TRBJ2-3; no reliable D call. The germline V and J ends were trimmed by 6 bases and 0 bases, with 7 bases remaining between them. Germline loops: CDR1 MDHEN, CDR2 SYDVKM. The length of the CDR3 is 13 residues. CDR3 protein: CASSPPSTDTQYF. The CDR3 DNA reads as TGTGCCAGCAGCCCTCCTAGCACAGATACGCAGTATTTT.

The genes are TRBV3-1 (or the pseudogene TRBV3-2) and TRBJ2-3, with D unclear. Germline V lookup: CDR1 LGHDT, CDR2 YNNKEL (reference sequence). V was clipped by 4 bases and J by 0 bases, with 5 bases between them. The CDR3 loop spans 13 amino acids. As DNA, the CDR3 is TGTGCCAGCAGCCTGGCTAGCACAGATACGCAGTATTTT. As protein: CASSLASTDTQYF.

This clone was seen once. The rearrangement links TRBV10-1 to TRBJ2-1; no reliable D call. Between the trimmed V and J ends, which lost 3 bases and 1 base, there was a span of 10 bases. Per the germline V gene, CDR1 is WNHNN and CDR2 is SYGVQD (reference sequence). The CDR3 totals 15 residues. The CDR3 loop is CASSDTEASYNEQFF. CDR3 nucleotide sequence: TGCGCCAGCAGTGATACCGAGGCATCCTACAATGAGCAGTTCTTC.

Here the CDR3 DNA reads TGTGCCACCAGCTGGCTGACAGTCCCGCCTGAAGCTTTCTTT. Encoded protein: CATSWLTVPPEAFF. The V call is TRBV15, the J call TRBJ1-1, with D tentatively TRBD1 (5 bases). Germline V gene data show CDR1 as LNHNV and CDR2 as YYDKDF (reference sequence). This CDR3 has 14 amino acids. Deletions cut 5 bases from V and 6 bases from J, with 16 bases between.

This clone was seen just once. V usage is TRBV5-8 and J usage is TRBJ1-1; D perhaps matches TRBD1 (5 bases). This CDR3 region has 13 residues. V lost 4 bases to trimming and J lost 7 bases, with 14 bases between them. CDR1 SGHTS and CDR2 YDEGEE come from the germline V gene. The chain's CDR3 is CASSLTGPYEAFF. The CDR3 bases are TGTGCCAGCAGCCTAACAGGTCCATATGAAGCTTTCTTT.

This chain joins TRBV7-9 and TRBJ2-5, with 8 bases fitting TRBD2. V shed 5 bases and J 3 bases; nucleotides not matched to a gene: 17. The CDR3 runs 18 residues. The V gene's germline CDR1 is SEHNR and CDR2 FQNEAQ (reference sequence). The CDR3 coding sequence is TGTGCCAGCAGCCTCAAAAGGACTCGGGATAGCGGGGAAGAGACCCAGTACTTC. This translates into CASSLKRTRDSGEETQYF.

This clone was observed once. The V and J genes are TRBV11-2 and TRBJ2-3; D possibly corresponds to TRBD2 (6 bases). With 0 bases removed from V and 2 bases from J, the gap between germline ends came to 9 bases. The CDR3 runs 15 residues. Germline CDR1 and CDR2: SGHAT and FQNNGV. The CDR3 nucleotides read TGTGCCAGCAGCTTAGATCGGGGGTACACAGATACGCAGTATTTT. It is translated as CASSLDRGYTDTQYF. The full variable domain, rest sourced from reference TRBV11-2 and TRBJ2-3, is EAGVAQSPRYKIIEKRQSVAFWCNPISGHATLYWYQQILGQGPKLLIQFQNNGVVDDSQLPKDRFSAERLKGVDSTLKIQPAKLEDSAVYLCASSLDRGYTDTQYFGPGTRLTVL.

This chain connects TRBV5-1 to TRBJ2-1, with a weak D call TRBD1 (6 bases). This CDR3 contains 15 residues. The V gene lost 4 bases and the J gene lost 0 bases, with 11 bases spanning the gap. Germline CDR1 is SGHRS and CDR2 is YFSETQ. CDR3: CASSPDSSSYNEQFF. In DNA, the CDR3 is TGCGCCAGCAGCCCGGACAGTAGCTCCTACAATGAGCAGTTCTTC.

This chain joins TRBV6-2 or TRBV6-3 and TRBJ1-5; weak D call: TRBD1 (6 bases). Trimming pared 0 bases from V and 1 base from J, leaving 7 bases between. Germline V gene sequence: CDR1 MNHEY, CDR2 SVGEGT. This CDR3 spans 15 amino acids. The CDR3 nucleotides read TGTGCCAGCAGTTACTCCGACAGGAGCAATCAGCCCCAGCATTTT. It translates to CASSYSDRSNQPQHF.

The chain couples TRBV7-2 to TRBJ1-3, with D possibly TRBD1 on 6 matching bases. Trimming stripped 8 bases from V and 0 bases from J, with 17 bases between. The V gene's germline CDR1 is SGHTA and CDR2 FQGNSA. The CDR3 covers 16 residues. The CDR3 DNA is TGTGCCAGCGCGGCCCTCAGGGGATCCTCTGGAAACACCATATATTTT. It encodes CASAALRGSSGNTIYF.

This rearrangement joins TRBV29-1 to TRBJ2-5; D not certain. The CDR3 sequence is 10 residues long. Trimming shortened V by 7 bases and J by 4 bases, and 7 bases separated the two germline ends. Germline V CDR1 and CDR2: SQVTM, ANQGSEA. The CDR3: CSGALETQYF. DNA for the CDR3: TGCAGCGGCGCCTTAGAGACCCAGTACTTC.

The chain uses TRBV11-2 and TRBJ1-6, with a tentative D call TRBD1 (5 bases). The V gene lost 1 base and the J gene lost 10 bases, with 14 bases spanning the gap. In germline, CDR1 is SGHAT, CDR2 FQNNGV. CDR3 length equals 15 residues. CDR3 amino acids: CASSLVGRAGSPLHF. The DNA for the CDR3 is TGTGCCAGCAGCTTAGTGGGCAGGGCCGGATCACCCCTCCACTTT. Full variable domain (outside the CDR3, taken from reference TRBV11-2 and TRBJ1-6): EAGVAQSPRYKIIEKRQSVAFWCNPISGHATLYWYQQILGQGPKLLIQFQNNGVVDDSQLPKDRFSAERLKGVDSTLKIQPAKLEDSAVYLCASSLVGRAGSPLHFGNGTRLTVT.

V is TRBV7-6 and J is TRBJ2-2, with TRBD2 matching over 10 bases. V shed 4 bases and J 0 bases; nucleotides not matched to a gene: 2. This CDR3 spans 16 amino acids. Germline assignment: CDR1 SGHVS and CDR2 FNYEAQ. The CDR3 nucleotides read TGTGCCAGCAGCTCGACTAGCGGGCCGAACACCGGGGAGCTGTTTTTT. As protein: CASSSTSGPNTGELFF.

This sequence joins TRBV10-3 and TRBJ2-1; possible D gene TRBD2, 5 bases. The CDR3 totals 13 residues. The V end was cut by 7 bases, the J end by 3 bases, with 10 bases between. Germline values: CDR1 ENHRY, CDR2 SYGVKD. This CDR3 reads CAIKGSGYNEQFF. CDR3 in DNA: TGTGCCATCAAAGGAAGCGGCTACAATGAGCAGTTCTTC.

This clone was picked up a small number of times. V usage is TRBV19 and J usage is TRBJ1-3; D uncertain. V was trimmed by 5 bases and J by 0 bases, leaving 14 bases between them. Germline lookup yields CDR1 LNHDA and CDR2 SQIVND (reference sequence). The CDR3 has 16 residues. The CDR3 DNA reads TGTGCCAGTAGTGGGCTTGACGCCGACTCTGGAAACACCATATATTTT. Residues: CASSGLDADSGNTIYF.

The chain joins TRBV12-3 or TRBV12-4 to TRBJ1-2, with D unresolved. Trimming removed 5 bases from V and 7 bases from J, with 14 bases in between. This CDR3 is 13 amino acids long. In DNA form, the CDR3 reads TGTGCCAGCAGTCCCCCGGGTGCTCGTGGCTACACCTTC. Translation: CASSPPGARGYTF.

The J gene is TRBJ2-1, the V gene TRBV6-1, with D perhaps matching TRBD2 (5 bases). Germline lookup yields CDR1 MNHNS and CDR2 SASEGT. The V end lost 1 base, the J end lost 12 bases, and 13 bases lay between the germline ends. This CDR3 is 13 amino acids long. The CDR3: CASSEEGLIRQFF. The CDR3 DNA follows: TGTGCCAGCAGTGAAGAAGGACTGATAAGGCAGTTCTTC.

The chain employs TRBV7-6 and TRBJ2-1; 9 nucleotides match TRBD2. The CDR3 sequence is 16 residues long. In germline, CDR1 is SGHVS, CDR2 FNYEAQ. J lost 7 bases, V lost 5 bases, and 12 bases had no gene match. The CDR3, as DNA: TGTGCCAGCAGCCTTCTTAGCGGGAGAGCTTGGAATGAGCAGTTCTTC. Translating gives CASSLLSGRAWNEQFF.

The CDR3 sequence: CASLNNSRRELFF. The CDR3 DNA reads TGCGCCAGCTTGAATAATAGTCGCCGGGAGCTGTTTTTT. The chain has TRBV10-1 and TRBJ2-2; D unclear. With 8 bases removed from V and 9 bases from J, the gap between germline ends came to 16 bases. From germline, CDR1 is WNHNN and CDR2 SYGVQD (reference sequence). The CDR3 spans 13 residues.

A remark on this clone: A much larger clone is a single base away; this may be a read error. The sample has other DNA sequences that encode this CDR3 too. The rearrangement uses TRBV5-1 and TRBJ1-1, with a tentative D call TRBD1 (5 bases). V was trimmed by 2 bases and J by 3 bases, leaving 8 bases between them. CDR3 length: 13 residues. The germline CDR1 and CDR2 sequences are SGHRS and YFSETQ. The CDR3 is CASSFGGDTEAFF. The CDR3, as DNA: TGCGCCAGCAGCTTCGGAGGGGACACTGAAGCTTTCTTT. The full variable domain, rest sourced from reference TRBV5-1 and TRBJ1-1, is KAGVTQTPRYLIKTRGQQVTLSCSPISGHRSVSWYQQTPGQGLQFLFEYFSETQRNKGNFPGRFSGRQFSNSRSEMNVSTLELGDSALYLCASSFGGDTEAFFGQGTRLTVV.

For the CDR3, the DNA is TGTGCCAGCTCACCGTCAGGGGCGGACACTGAAGCTTTCTTT. Encoded protein: CASSPSGADTEAFF. The chain combines TRBV18 with TRBJ1-1, with D perhaps TRBD1 (6 bases). Trimming removed 3 bases from V and 3 bases from J, with 11 bases in between. Germline V gene sequence: CDR1 KGHSH, CDR2 LQKENI. The CDR3 is 14 amino acids.